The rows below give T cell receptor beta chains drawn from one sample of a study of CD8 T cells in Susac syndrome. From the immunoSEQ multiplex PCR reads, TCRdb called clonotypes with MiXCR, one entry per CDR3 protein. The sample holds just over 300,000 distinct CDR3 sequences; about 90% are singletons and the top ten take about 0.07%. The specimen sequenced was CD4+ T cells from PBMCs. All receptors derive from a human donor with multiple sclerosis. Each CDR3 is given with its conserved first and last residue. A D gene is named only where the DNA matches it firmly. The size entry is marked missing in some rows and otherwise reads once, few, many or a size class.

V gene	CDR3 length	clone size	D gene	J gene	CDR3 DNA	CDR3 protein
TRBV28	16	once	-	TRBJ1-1	TGTGCCAGTACGACTGGGGGGGTTTCTATGAACACTGAAGCTTTCTTT	CASTTGGVSMNTEAFF
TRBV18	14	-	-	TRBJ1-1	TGTGCCAGCTCACCACCAGCCGGGCTGCGAGAAGCTTTCTTT	CASSPPAGLREAFF
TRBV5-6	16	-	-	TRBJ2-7	TGTGCCAGCAGCTTGGCGTGGGGGTCCCCTTCCTACGAGCAGTACTTC	CASSLAWGSPSYEQYF
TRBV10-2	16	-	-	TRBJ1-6	TGCGCCAGTCGCGAGGGAAGGGCCTTTAATAATTCACCCCTCCACTTT	CASREGRAFNNSPLHF
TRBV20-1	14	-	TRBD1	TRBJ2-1	TGCAGTGCTGCTTCCGGGACAGGGGCGAATGAGCAGTTCTTC	CSAASGTGANEQFF
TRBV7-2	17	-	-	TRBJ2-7	TGTGCCAGCAGCTTAGAGGTGGGGGTTGACGTAACCTACGAGCAGTACTTC	CASSLEVGVDVTYEQYF
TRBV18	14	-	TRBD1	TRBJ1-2	TGTGCCAGCTCACCCCCGGTGGCAGGGGGTGGCTACACCTTC	CASSPPVAGGGYTF
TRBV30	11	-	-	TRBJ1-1	TGTGCCTGGAGCAGGGAGGCTGAAGCTTTCTTT	CAWSREAEAFF
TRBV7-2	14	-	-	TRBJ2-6	TGTGCCAGCAGCTACACTTCTGGGGCCAACGTCCTGACTTTC	CASSYTSGANVLTF
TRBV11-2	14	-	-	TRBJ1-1	TGTGCCAGCAGCTTTTACAGGACGAACACTGAAGCTTTCTTT	CASSFYRTNTEAFF